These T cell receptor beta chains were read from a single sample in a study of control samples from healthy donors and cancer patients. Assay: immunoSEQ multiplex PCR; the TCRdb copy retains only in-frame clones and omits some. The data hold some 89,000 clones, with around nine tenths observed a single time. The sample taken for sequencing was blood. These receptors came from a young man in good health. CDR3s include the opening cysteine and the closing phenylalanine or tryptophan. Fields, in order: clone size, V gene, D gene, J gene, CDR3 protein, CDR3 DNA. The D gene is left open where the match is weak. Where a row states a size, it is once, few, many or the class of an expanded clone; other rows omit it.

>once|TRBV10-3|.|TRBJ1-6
CAISESEGSSYNSPLHF
TGTGCCATCAGTGAGTCGGAAGGTAGCTCCTATAATTCACCCCTCCACTTT
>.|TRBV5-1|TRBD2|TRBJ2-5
CASTPSGGGSETQYF
TGCGCCAGCACCCCTAGCGGGGGGGGATCAGAGACCCAGTACTTC
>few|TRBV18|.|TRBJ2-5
CASSLVPGSQETQYF
TGTGCCAGCTCCCTAGTCCCAGGGTCCCAAGAGACCCAGTACTTC
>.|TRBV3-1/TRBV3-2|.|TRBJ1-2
CASSQSGIGNYGYTF
TGTGCCAGCAGCCAATCAGGGATAGGGAACTATGGCTACACCTTC
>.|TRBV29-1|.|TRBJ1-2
CSVSLGGHGYTF
TGCAGCGTTTCCCTCGGGGGGCATGGCTACACCTTC
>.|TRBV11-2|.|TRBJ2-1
CASSLGGGRAYSYNEQFF
TGTGCCAGCAGCTTAGGTGGCGGGCGGGCCTACTCCTACAATGAGCAGTTCTTC
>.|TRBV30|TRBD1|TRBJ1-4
CAWSSGQAREKLFF
TGTGCCTGGTCCTCCGGACAGGCGAGGGAAAAACTGTTTTTT
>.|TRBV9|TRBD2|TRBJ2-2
CASSVLAGGPGTGELFF
TGTGCCAGCAGCGTACTAGCGGGGGGCCCCGGCACCGGGGAGCTGTTTTTT
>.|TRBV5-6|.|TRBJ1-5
CASSQVRGVLGNQPQHF
TGTGCCAGCAGTCAAGTCCGGGGCGTTCTGGGGAATCAGCCCCAGCATTTT
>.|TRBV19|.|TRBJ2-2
CASTTGSGELFF
TGTGCCAGTACAACAGGGAGCGGGGAGCTGTTTTTT
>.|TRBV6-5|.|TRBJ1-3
CASSLRPRSGNTIYF
TGTGCCAGCAGCCTCAGGCCACGCTCTGGAAACACCATATATTTT
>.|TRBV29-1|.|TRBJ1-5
CSVAPGINQPQHF
TGCAGCGTTGCTCCGGGAATCAATCAGCCCCAGCATTTT
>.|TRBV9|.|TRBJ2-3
CASSLTDLYTDTQYF
TGTGCCAGCAGCCTCACTGACCTGTACACAGATACGCAGTATTTT
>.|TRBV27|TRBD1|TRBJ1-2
CASSKRTGLGYTF
TGTGCCAGCAGTAAAAGGACAGGGCTCGGCTACACCTTC
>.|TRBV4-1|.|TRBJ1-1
CASSQIQGTEAFF
TGCGCCAGCAGCCAGATCCAGGGGACTGAAGCTTTCTTT
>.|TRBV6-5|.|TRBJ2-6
CASSYRPRGANVLTF
TGTGCCAGCAGTTACAGGCCGCGTGGGGCCAACGTCCTGACTTTC
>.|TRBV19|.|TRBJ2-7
CASNSRTRDYEQYF
TGTGCCAGTAATTCGAGGACACGGGACTACGAGCAGTACTTC
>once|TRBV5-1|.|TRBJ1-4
CASSAQQGPNEKLFF
TGCGCCAGCAGCGCCCAACAGGGCCCCAATGAAAAACTGTTTTTT
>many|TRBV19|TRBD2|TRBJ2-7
CASSMAIAGTYEQYF
TGTGCCAGTAGTATGGCGATAGCGGGTACCTACGAGCAGTACTTC
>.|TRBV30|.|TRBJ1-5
CAWTLGEGEPQHF
TGTGCCTGGACCCTAGGAGAGGGGGAGCCCCAGCATTTT
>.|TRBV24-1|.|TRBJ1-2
CATSDSRNYYGYTF
TGTGCCACCAGTGATTCCCGGAACTACTATGGCTACACCTTC
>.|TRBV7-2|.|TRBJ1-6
CASSLVGGSSYNSPLHF
TGTGCCAGCAGCTTAGTGGGGGGAAGCTCCTATAATTCACCCCTCCACTTT
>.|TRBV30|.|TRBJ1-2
CAWSGPGDYYGYTF
TGTGCCTGGAGTGGACCGGGAGATTACTATGGCTACACCTTC
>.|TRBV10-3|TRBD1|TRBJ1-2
CAIMTGADYGYTF
TGTGCCATCATGACAGGGGCGGACTATGGCTACACCTTC